The 20 T cell receptor beta chains below all came from one sample that was sequenced in a study of spatial heterogeneity in lung cancer. Study outcomes and limitations: Tumor mutation counts were tracked by expanded intratumoral alpha and beta TCR counts.

The time point was: sample taken at primary tumor resection. TCRdb redid the calling of the 5' RACE reads with MiXCR, one entry per CDR3 protein. This sample carries roughly 15,000 distinct CDR3 sequences, approximately 4.5% of them seen once, and the ten largest clones take about 17%. Their recognized antigens are unknown. The sample was lung tumor tissue, taken at surgery. These TCRs come from a female donor with early-stage non-small cell lung cancer.

This clonotype was counted ten times or more. A library prepared for alpha chains yielded this beta chain as an off-target read; its size is of little meaning. This chain joins TRBV28 and TRBJ2-2; D is perhaps TRBD2 (6 bases). From germline, CDR1 is MDHEN and CDR2 SYDVKM. V dropped 6 bases and J dropped 3 bases, with 11 bases sitting between them. CDR3 length: 14 residues. CDR3 DNA: TGTGCCAGCAGCTCCGGGACTTACACCGGGGAGCTGTTTTTT. It codes for CASSSGTYTGELFF.

This clonotype appeared many times. The library was designed around alpha chains, so this beta chain is a stray read whose abundance carries little weight. The CDR3: CASSTDRGRAAFF. CDR3 bases: TGTGCCAGCAGTACGGACAGGGGAAGGGCAGCTTTCTTT. The rearrangement uses TRBV7-2 and TRBJ1-1; the match to TRBD1 covers 9 bases. Losses at the gene ends were 6 bases for V and 10 bases for J; bases not matched to a gene: 9. CDR3 length: 13 residues. Per germline, CDR1 SGHTA and CDR2 FQGNSA. Drawing the rest from reference TRBV7-2 and TRBJ1-1, the complete variable domain is GAGVSQSPSNKVTEKGKDVELRCDPISGHTALYWYRQSLGQGLEFLIYFQGNSAPDKSGLPSDRFSAERTGGSVSTLTIQRTQQEDSAVYLCASSTDRGRAAFFGQGTRLTVV.

On this clonotype itself: Because this beta chain is a stray read in a library intended to capture alpha chains, its abundance should not be given much weight. The chain recombines TRBV18 with TRBJ1-4; TRBD1 might be the D (6 bases). CDR1 is KGHSH, CDR2 LQKENI, per germline. CDR3 length equals 14 residues. V dropped 2 bases and J dropped 10 bases, with 14 bases sitting between them. Written as DNA, the CDR3 is TGTGCCAGCTCACCATCACAGGGTAGTGGAAAACTGTTTTTT. This encodes CASSPSQGSGKLFF.

In this sample, this clonotype turned up many times. This beta chain represents an off-target read in a library built for alpha chains; its size is of limited meaning. The chain is built from TRBV5-1 and TRBJ1-1; no definite D call. Germline V gives CDR1 SGHRS, CDR2 YFSETQ. Trimming removed 0 bases from V and 5 bases from J, with 5 bases in between. The CDR3 has 12 residues. CDR3 protein: CASSLDLTEAFF. The CDR3 bases are TGCGCCAGCAGCTTGGATTTAACTGAAGCTTTCTTT.

Ten or more counts support this clonotype. This beta chain is a stray sequence in a library constructed for alpha chains; its clone size is not meaningful. This chain uses TRBV5-5 with TRBJ1-1; D not certain. The CDR3 is 16 amino acids. Germline V CDR1 and CDR2: SGHKS, YYEKEE (reference sequence). V was pared by 0 bases and J by 2 bases, with 14 bases between. The CDR3 sequence is CASSLGDRVLNTEAFF. CDR3 DNA: TGTGCCAGCAGCTTGGGGGATAGAGTGCTTAACACTGAAGCTTTCTTT.

This clonotype was seen at least ten times. This beta chain lies outside the target of a library built for alpha chains; its clone size means little. V gene TRBV7-3 combines with J gene TRBJ2-3; D not resolved. Germline assignment: CDR1 SGHTA and CDR2 FQGTGA. This CDR3 region has 14 residues. Deletions cut 2 bases from V and 5 bases from J, with 11 bases between. The chain's CDR3 is CASSLGRAVDTQYF. The CDR3, as DNA: TGTGCCAGCAGCTTAGGCCGGGCCGTAGATACGCAGTATTTT.

This clonotype has just a few counts. This beta chain slipped into a library made for alpha chains as a stray read, so its size is not meaningful. The chain employs TRBV20-1 and TRBJ2-3, with TRBD2 as a possible D gene (6 bases). The CDR3 sequence is 14 residues long. Trimming removed 3 bases at V and 5 bases at J, with 15 bases between. Germline assignment: CDR1 DFQATT and CDR2 SNEGSKA (reference sequence). This CDR3 is CSARGGGAIDTQYF. As DNA, the CDR3 is TGCAGTGCTAGGGGAGGTGGGGCGATAGATACGCAGTATTTT.

This clonotype was counted ten times or more. In a library made to pick up alpha chains, this beta chain is a stray read with a size that means little. The chain employs TRBV7-2 and TRBJ1-6; D possibly corresponds to TRBD1 (5 bases). There are 16 residues in the CDR3. Germline loops: CDR1 SGHTA, CDR2 FQGNSA. The V and J ends lost 2 bases and 9 bases respectively, with 17 bases between them. The CDR3: CASSLRGGPNSSPLHF. CDR3 DNA sequence: TGTGCCAGCAGCTTACGGGGCGGGCCGAATAGTTCACCCCTCCACTTT.

This clonotype was observed many times. Little can be read into the size of this beta chain, an off-target read in a library designed for alpha chains. V and J are TRBV6-2 or TRBV6-3 and TRBJ1-1; D ambiguous. V lost 2 bases and J lost 1, with 8 bases in between. This CDR3 spans 14 amino acids. Germline V CDR1 and CDR2: MNHEY, SVGEGT. DNA for the CDR3: TGTGCCAGCAGTTACCAACCTAGGAACACTGAAGCTTTCTTT. Amino acids: CASSYQPRNTEAFF.

This clonotype was seen many times. The size of this beta chain means little, since it is a stray read in a library made for alpha chains. The rearrangement uses TRBV30 and TRBJ1-4, with D perhaps matching TRBD1 (5 bases). Germline V gene sequence: CDR1 GTSNPN, CDR2 SVGIG (reference sequence). The CDR3 is 13 residues long. V was cut by 3 bases and J by 6 bases, with 11 bases left in between. CDR3 DNA: TGTGCCTGGAGCGGGGGGTTTGATGAAAAACTGTTTTTT. Its translation is CAWSGGFDEKLFF.

This clonotype was counted ten times or more. The library was designed around alpha chains, so this beta chain is a stray read whose abundance carries little weight. The chain carries TRBV27 and TRBJ1-2; no reliable D call. Between the trimmed V and J ends, which lost 2 bases and 2 bases, there was a span of 6 bases. CDR3 length equals 13 residues. The V gene's germline CDR1 is MNHEY and CDR2 SMNVEV (reference sequence). CDR3 in DNA: TGTGCCAGCAGTTTAAAGTTGAACTATGGCTACACCTTC. This codes for CASSLKLNYGYTF.

As for this clonotype: This beta chain turned up in a library designed for alpha chains; as an off-target read, its abundance says little. The chain combines TRBV3-1 with TRBJ2-2; D gene ambiguous. This CDR3 has 16 amino acids. The V gene lost 5 bases and the J gene lost 2 bases, with 15 bases spanning the gap. Germline CDR1 is LGHDT and CDR2 is YNNKEL (reference sequence). The CDR3 bases are TGTGCCAGCAGCAGCTTAAGTGGGCGAAACACCGGGGAGCTGTTTTTT. It codes for CASSSLSGRNTGELFF.

This clonotype came up many times. A library made for alpha chains picked up this beta chain off target, so its size means little. The gene calls are TRBV2 and TRBJ2-1; 7 positions agree with TRBD1. Germline CDR1 reads SNHLY; CDR2 reads FYNNEI. The trim removed 6 bases at V and 8 bases at J, leaving 10 bases unmatched. This CDR3 has 14 amino acids. In DNA form, the CDR3 reads TGTGCCAGCAGATATGACAGGGCTGGGGATGAGCAGTTCTTC. This gives the protein CASRYDRAGDEQFF.

This clonotype was counted ten times or more. Since it is a stray read in a library aimed at alpha chains, this beta chain has a size that is not meaningful. This chain links TRBV6-5 with TRBJ2-7; D is ambiguous. From germline, CDR1 is MNHEY and CDR2 SVGAGI. Trimming removed 6 bases from V and 3 bases from J, with 9 bases in between. The CDR3 runs 12 residues. The DNA for the CDR3 is TGTGCCAGCAGCCTCGATAACTACGAGCAGTACTTC. Protein product: CASSLDNYEQYF.

This clonotype was recorded at least ten times. The library was designed around alpha chains, so this beta chain is a stray read whose abundance carries little weight. The chain is built from TRBV5-5 and TRBJ1-5; no firm D call. Deletions cut 3 bases from V and 5 bases from J, with 18 bases between. The CDR3 is 16 amino acids. Looked up from germline, CDR1 is SGHKS and CDR2 is YYEKEE (reference sequence). CDR3 in amino acids: CASSSDDTARYQPQHF. The DNA of the CDR3 is TGTGCCAGCAGCTCGGACGATACGGCCCGATATCAGCCCCAGCATTTT. The full variable domain, completed using reference TRBV5-5 and TRBJ1-5, is DAGVTQSPTHLIKTRGQQVTLRCSPISGHKSVSWYQQVLGQGPQFIFQYYEKEERGRGNFPDRFSARQFPNYSSELNVNALLLGDSALYLCASSSDDTARYQPQHFGDGTRLSIL.

This clonotype was picked up a small number of times. This beta chain came through as a stray read in a library set up for alpha chains, and its size says little. The chain joins TRBV6-1 to TRBJ2-2; the D gene is possibly TRBD1 (6 bases). Looked up from germline, CDR1 is MNHNS and CDR2 is SASEGT. The CDR3 loop spans 13 amino acids. The V and J ends lost 6 bases and 12 bases respectively, with 17 bases between them. Here the CDR3 DNA reads TGTGCCAGCAGCCCTAGGACAGCCCCGCAGCTGTTTTTT. It codes for CASSPRTAPQLFF.

The table lists this clonotype with many counts. Since the library was made to target alpha chains, this beta chain is a stray read and its abundance is not meaningful. The chain has TRBV20-1 and TRBJ2-2; TRBD1 agrees at 10 bases. CDR3 size: 15 residues. Trimming cost V 5 bases and J 5 bases; bases outside gene matches: 8. CDR1 and CDR2 from the germline V gene are DFQATT and SNEGSKA (reference sequence). The CDR3 sequence is CSARRTGGYTGELFF. The CDR3 DNA reads as TGCAGTGCTCGTCGGACAGGGGGTTATACCGGGGAGCTGTTTTTT.

By share, this clonotype ranks as medium-sized. The library was designed around alpha chains, so this beta chain is a stray read whose abundance carries little weight. As DNA, the CDR3 is TGCAGTGCCACACCACGACAGGCCCTTAATGAAAAACTGTTTTTT. Protein product: CSATPRQALNEKLFF. This chain connects TRBV20-1 to TRBJ1-4; the D gene is possibly TRBD1 (6 bases). Germline V gives CDR1 DFQATT, CDR2 SNEGSKA (reference sequence). CDR3 size: 15 residues. V lost 6 bases, J lost 4 bases, and 18 bases lay in between.

Ten or more counts support this clonotype. This beta chain is a stray sequence in a library constructed for alpha chains; its clone size is not meaningful. This chain uses TRBV29-1 with TRBJ2-4; D unresolved. V was cut by 6 bases and J by 8 bases, with 11 bases left in between. In germline, CDR1 is SQVTM, CDR2 ANQGSEA. This CDR3 contains 11 residues. DNA for the CDR3: TGCAGCGTCGGTCCCGCGGACATTCAGTACTTC. It yields the protein CSVGPADIQYF.

Many counts were recorded for this clonotype. This beta chain represents an off-target read in a library built for alpha chains; its size is of limited meaning. The J gene is TRBJ2-3, the V gene TRBV11-2; 7 nucleotides align to TRBD2. This CDR3 contains 17 residues. In germline, CDR1 is SGHAT, CDR2 FQNNGV. V shed 7 bases, J shed 7 bases, and the junction held 20 bases outside the gene matches. The CDR3 DNA follows: TGTGCCAGCACCTCCTTTAAAGCGGGGAACCCCATGCATACGCAGTATTTT. Translated, it gives CASTSFKAGNPMHTQYF.